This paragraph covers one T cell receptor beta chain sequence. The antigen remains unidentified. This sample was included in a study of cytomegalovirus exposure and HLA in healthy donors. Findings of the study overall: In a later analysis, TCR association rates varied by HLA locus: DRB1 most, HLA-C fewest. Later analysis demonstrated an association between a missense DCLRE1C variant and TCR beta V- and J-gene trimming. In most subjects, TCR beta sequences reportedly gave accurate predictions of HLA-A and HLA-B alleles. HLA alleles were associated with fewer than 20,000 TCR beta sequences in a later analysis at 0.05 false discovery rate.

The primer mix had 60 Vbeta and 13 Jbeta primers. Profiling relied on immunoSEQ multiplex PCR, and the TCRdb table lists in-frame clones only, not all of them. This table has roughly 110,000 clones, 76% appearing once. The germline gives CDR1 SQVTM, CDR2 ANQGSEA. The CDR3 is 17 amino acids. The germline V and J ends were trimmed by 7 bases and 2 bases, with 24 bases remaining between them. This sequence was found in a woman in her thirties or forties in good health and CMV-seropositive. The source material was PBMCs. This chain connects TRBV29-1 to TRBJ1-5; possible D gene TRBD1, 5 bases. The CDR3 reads CSAEEGGVGNGNQPQHF. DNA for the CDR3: TGCAGCGCCGAAGAGGGAGGGGTAGGGAATGGCAATCAGCCCCAGCATTTT.